The rows below give T cell receptor beta chains drawn from one sample of a study of cytomegalovirus exposure and HLA in healthy donors. TCRdb's copy holds only in-frame clones and misses some; the assay was immunoSEQ multiplex PCR. The repertoire holds about 180,000 clones, with around four fifths as singletons. What was sequenced was PBMCs. These receptors all come from a woman between 45 and 60 years old in good health and CMV-seropositive. Each CDR3 is given with its conserved first and last residue. A D gene is named only where the DNA matches it firmly. Only some rows state a clone size, as once, few, many or a class for expanded clones.

clone_size: NA
v_call: TRBV7-8
d_call: NA
j_call: TRBJ1-4
cdr3_length: 14
cdr3_nt: TGTGCCAGCAGCACGACTCCGTTGTATGAAAAACTGTTTTTT
cdr3_aa: CASSTTPLYEKLFF

clone_size: few
v_call: TRBV6-5
d_call: NA
j_call: TRBJ1-5
cdr3_length: 15
cdr3_nt: TGTGCCAGCAGTTACGAGCTGTATAGCAATCAGCCCCAGCATTTT
cdr3_aa: CASSYELYSNQPQHF

clone_size: NA
v_call: TRBV7-2
d_call: NA
j_call: TRBJ1-2
cdr3_length: 15
cdr3_nt: TGTGCCAGCAGCTTAGTGGTCAAGCGATCCGATGGCTACACCTTC
cdr3_aa: CASSLVVKRSDGYTF

clone_size: few
v_call: TRBV2
d_call: TRBD2
j_call: TRBJ2-5
cdr3_length: 13
cdr3_nt: TGTGCCAGCAGCGCGGGGGGGCGGGAGACCCAGTACTTC
cdr3_aa: CASSAGGRETQYF

clone_size: NA
v_call: TRBV28
d_call: NA
j_call: TRBJ1-6
cdr3_length: 17
cdr3_nt: TGTGCCAGCAGTTTAACCTTCCTGAGCTCCTATAATTCACCCCTCCACTTT
cdr3_aa: CASSLTFLSSYNSPLHF

clone_size: NA
v_call: TRBV7-9
d_call: NA
j_call: TRBJ2-6
cdr3_length: 13
cdr3_nt: TGTGCCAGCAGCTCCGCTGGGGCCAACGTCCTGACTTTC
cdr3_aa: CASSSAGANVLTF

clone_size: NA
v_call: TRBV6-5
d_call: NA
j_call: TRBJ2-7
cdr3_length: 11
cdr3_nt: TGTGCCAGCAGACTACGGGACAAGCAGTACTTC
cdr3_aa: CASRLRDKQYF

clone_size: NA
v_call: TRBV18
d_call: NA
j_call: TRBJ2-5
cdr3_length: 13
cdr3_nt: TGTGCCAGCTCACCATTTAGCCAAGAGACCCAGTACTTC
cdr3_aa: CASSPFSQETQYF

clone_size: NA
v_call: TRBV7-2
d_call: TRBD1
j_call: TRBJ2-4
cdr3_length: 13
cdr3_nt: TGTGCCAGCAGCTCCGACAGGGCCCGCATTCAGTACTTC
cdr3_aa: CASSSDRARIQYF

clone_size: few
v_call: TRBV11-2
d_call: NA
j_call: TRBJ1-1
cdr3_length: 14
cdr3_nt: TGTGCCAGCAGCTTGGGGCGACGGAACACTGAAGCTTTCTTT
cdr3_aa: CASSLGRRNTEAFF

clone_size: NA
v_call: TRBV21-1
d_call: NA
j_call: TRBJ2-1
cdr3_length: 14
cdr3_nt: TGTGCCAGCAGCAAAGTCGGGAGCTACAATGAGCAGTTCTTC
cdr3_aa: CASSKVGSYNEQFF

clone_size: NA
v_call: TRBV7-8
d_call: TRBD1
j_call: TRBJ1-2
cdr3_length: 14
cdr3_nt: TGTGCCAGCAGCTCGACAGGGCTAAGAGGGGGCTACACCTTC
cdr3_aa: CASSSTGLRGGYTF

clone_size: NA
v_call: TRBV29-1
d_call: TRBD2
j_call: TRBJ2-3
cdr3_length: 13
cdr3_nt: TGCAGCATGTTACTAGCGGGAGCGAATACGCAGTATTTT
cdr3_aa: CSMLLAGANTQYF

clone_size: NA
v_call: TRBV28
d_call: TRBD1
j_call: TRBJ2-5
cdr3_length: 14
cdr3_nt: TGTGCCAGCAGTGGGCGAAGGGGGCGAGAGACCCAGTACTTC
cdr3_aa: CASSGRRGRETQYF

clone_size: NA
v_call: TRBV5-1
d_call: NA
j_call: TRBJ2-3
cdr3_length: 14
cdr3_nt: TGCGCCAGCAGCTCGGGTCGTGCGACAGATACGCAGTATTTT
cdr3_aa: CASSSGRATDTQYF

clone_size: NA
v_call: TRBV7-2
d_call: NA
j_call: TRBJ2-1
cdr3_length: 12
cdr3_nt: TGTGCCAGCAGCGGACCGGGCGGGGAGCAGTTCTTC
cdr3_aa: CASSGPGGEQFF

clone_size: NA
v_call: TRBV27
d_call: TRBD2
j_call: TRBJ2-7
cdr3_length: 15
cdr3_nt: TGTGCCAGCAGTTTAGCGAGGCGGGGGGCCGTCGAGCAGTACTTC
cdr3_aa: CASSLARRGAVEQYF

clone_size: once
v_call: TRBV27
d_call: NA
j_call: TRBJ2-5
cdr3_length: 16
cdr3_nt: TGTGCCAGCAGTTCTCTGACAGGGAGGATGGCAGAGACCCAGTACTTC
cdr3_aa: CASSSLTGRMAETQYF

clone_size: NA
v_call: TRBV11-2
d_call: NA
j_call: TRBJ2-3
cdr3_length: 11
cdr3_nt: TGTGCCAGCAGCCTTCAGCGGAAGCAGTATTTT
cdr3_aa: CASSLQRKQYF

clone_size: NA
v_call: TRBV5-1
d_call: NA
j_call: TRBJ2-2
cdr3_length: 15
cdr3_nt: TGCGCCAGCAGCTTGGCGGCAGGAACCACCGGGGAGCTGTTTTTT
cdr3_aa: CASSLAAGTTGELFF

clone_size: NA
v_call: TRBV7-3
d_call: TRBD2
j_call: TRBJ2-3
cdr3_length: 17
cdr3_nt: TGTGCCAGCAGCTTAACTAGCGGGAGGGTAGGCACAGATACGCAGTATTTT
cdr3_aa: CASSLTSGRVGTDTQYF

clone_size: NA
v_call: TRBV19
d_call: NA
j_call: TRBJ2-7
cdr3_length: 18
cdr3_nt: TGTGCCAGTAGTATATGCTATGGGAGGGGGGGGATTTTCTACGAGCAGTACTTC
cdr3_aa: CASSICYGRGGIFYEQYF

clone_size: few
v_call: TRBV28
d_call: NA
j_call: TRBJ1-2
cdr3_length: 13
cdr3_nt: TGTGCCAGCAGTTTGGGTACGATGGGCGGCTACACCTTC
cdr3_aa: CASSLGTMGGYTF

clone_size: NA
v_call: TRBV11-2
d_call: TRBD1
j_call: TRBJ1-2
cdr3_length: 15
cdr3_nt: TGTGCCAGCAGCCTGAGCAGGGGACAGGGAGGAGGCTACACCTTC
cdr3_aa: CASSLSRGQGGGYTF

clone_size: NA
v_call: TRBV5-5
d_call: TRBD1
j_call: TRBJ1-5
cdr3_length: 13
cdr3_nt: TGTGCCAGCAGCACAGGGGGCAATCAGCCCCAGCATTTT
cdr3_aa: CASSTGGNQPQHF

clone_size: NA
v_call: TRBV5-6
d_call: TRBD2
j_call: TRBJ2-2
cdr3_length: 16
cdr3_nt: TGTGCCAGCAGCTTGACTAGCGGGGGATGGACCGGGGAGCTGTTTTTT
cdr3_aa: CASSLTSGGWTGELFF

clone_size: NA
v_call: TRBV9
d_call: TRBD2
j_call: TRBJ2-3
cdr3_length: 18
cdr3_nt: TGTGCCAGCAGCGTAGAAGGGACTAGCGGCCCCAGCACAGATACGCAGTATTTT
cdr3_aa: CASSVEGTSGPSTDTQYF

clone_size: NA
v_call: TRBV7-8
d_call: TRBD2
j_call: TRBJ2-7
cdr3_length: 15
cdr3_nt: TGTGCCAGCAGCTTAGTCCTAGCGGGGACGGGGGAGCAGTACTTC
cdr3_aa: CASSLVLAGTGEQYF

clone_size: NA
v_call: TRBV28
d_call: NA
j_call: TRBJ1-1
cdr3_length: 15
cdr3_nt: TGTGCCAGCCCCCGCGGGATTAAGGGGAACACTGAAGCTTTCTTT
cdr3_aa: CASPRGIKGNTEAFF

clone_size: NA
v_call: TRBV19
d_call: NA
j_call: TRBJ1-4
cdr3_length: 12
cdr3_nt: TGTGCCAGTAGTAAGCGTGGTGAAAAACTGTTTTTT
cdr3_aa: CASSKRGEKLFF

clone_size: NA
v_call: TRBV7-3
d_call: TRBD2
j_call: TRBJ2-3
cdr3_length: 16
cdr3_nt: TGTGCCAGCAGCTTAAGAACTAGCGGGGGCACAGATACGCAGTATTTT
cdr3_aa: CASSLRTSGGTDTQYF